A selection of T cell receptor beta chains follows, all from one sample in a study of cytomegalovirus exposure and HLA in healthy donors. Data came from immunoSEQ multiplex PCR; TCRdb stores just in-frame clones and leaves some out. The table lists 80,000 or so clones, about three quarters of them singletons. Sequences were obtained from PBMCs. The receptors stem from a man in his forties in good health and CMV-seronegative. The CDR3 runs from the conserved cysteine through the conserved F or W. D genes are given only for firm matches. Clone size is not always given. Where it is, it says once, few, many or a class for expanded clones.

D gene	V gene	clone size	J gene	CDR3 DNA	CDR3 protein
.	TRBV5-1	.	TRBJ2-3	TGCGCCAGCAGCCGACGACTCTTTCCGGGAGAGGGCCGTGCGGTGGCAGATACGCAGTATTTT	CASSRRLFPGEGRAVADTQYF
TRBD2	TRBV13	.	TRBJ2-2	TGTGCCAGCAGCCCTCGAACTAGCGGGAGTTGGACCGGGGAGCTGTTTTTT	CASSPRTSGSWTGELFF
.	TRBV7-2	.	TRBJ1-2	TGTGCCAGCAGCTTAGGACAGCTTAACTATGGCTACACCTTC	CASSLGQLNYGYTF
TRBD2	TRBV4-2	.	TRBJ2-7	TGTGCCAGCACGTATGGGGCTAGCGGAACCTACGAGCAGTACTTC	CASTYGASGTYEQYF
.	TRBV7-3	.	TRBJ2-1	TGTGCCAGCAGCCCCCGGCGGGCGGGAACTTCGGGTGAGCAGTTCTTC	CASSPRRAGTSGEQFF
.	TRBV5-6	.	TRBJ2-7	TGTGCCAGCAGCTACAGACGCTACGAGCAGTACTTC	CASSYRRYEQYF
.	TRBV7-3	once	TRBJ2-3	TGTGCCAGCAGCCTTACAGGGACGGTGACAGATACGCAGTATTTT	CASSLTGTVTDTQYF
TRBD2	TRBV7-3	.	TRBJ2-7	TGTGCCAGCAGCTTTAGCGGGAGTGGGACCGAGCAGTACTTC	CASSFSGSGTEQYF
.	TRBV7-9	.	TRBJ1-3	TGTGCCAGCAGCCCGGGACCCGGGAGAATACGAAACACCATATATTTT	CASSPGPGRIRNTIYF
TRBD2	TRBV7-2	.	TRBJ2-3	TGTGCCAGCAGGCGGACTAGCGGGAGCACAGATACGCAGTATTTT	CASRRTSGSTDTQYF
.	TRBV29-1	.	TRBJ1-1	TGCAGCGTTGTAGTACAGCTGAACACTGAAGCTTTCTTT	CSVVVQLNTEAFF
.	TRBV7-9	.	TRBJ1-1	TGTGCCAGCAGCTTAGCGGTCTCAAGCGATAACACTGAAGCTTTCTTT	CASSLAVSSDNTEAFF
.	TRBV5-1	few	TRBJ1-1	TGCGCCAGCAGCTTACAGGGAATGAACACTGAAGCTTTCTTT	CASSLQGMNTEAFF
.	TRBV7-2	.	TRBJ2-7	TGTGCCAGCAGCTTTGCGCGGATGATCTCCGAGCAGTACTTC	CASSFARMISEQYF
.	TRBV29-1	.	TRBJ2-7	TGCAGCGTATCCCCAGGAGGATCGGCCTCCTACGAGCAGTACTTC	CSVSPGGSASYEQYF
TRBD2	TRBV28	once	TRBJ2-3	TGTGCCAGCAGTTTCCCGATCCTCATTCAGACTAGCTCGTCAGTAGATACGCAGTATTTT	CASSFPILIQTSSSVDTQYF
TRBD1	TRBV2	.	TRBJ1-2	TGTGCCAGCACCACGGACAGGGCCGTCTATGGCTACACCTTC	CASTTDRAVYGYTF
.	TRBV10-3	.	TRBJ2-7	TGTGCCATCAGTGAGTCGGCGGGGAGGAGCTACGAGCAGTACTTC	CAISESAGRSYEQYF
.	TRBV5-5	.	TRBJ2-7	TGTGCCAGCAGCTTGATTGGTAGCGCGTCCTACGAGCAGTACTTC	CASSLIGSASYEQYF
TRBD2	TRBV28	once	TRBJ2-1	TGTGCCAGCAGTTCACGACTAGCCACTTCCTACAATGAGCAGTTCTTC	CASSSRLATSYNEQFF
.	TRBV4-1	.	TRBJ2-3	TGCGCCAGCAGCTCCTCTGGAGACTACGAAGATACGCAGTATTTT	CASSSSGDYEDTQYF
TRBD1	TRBV28	.	TRBJ1-1	TGTGCCAGCTATCGGACAGGGTTCACTGAAGCTTTCTTT	CASYRTGFTEAFF
TRBD1	TRBV4-2	.	TRBJ1-5	TGTGCCAGCAGGCCTACAGGGGGCAACAATCAGCCCCAGCATTTT	CASRPTGGNNQPQHF
TRBD1	TRBV28	.	TRBJ2-5	TGTGCCACCCGATACAGGGGCTGGGAGACCCAGTACTTC	CATRYRGWETQYF
TRBD2	TRBV2	.	TRBJ2-1	TGTGCCAGCAGTTTAATAGCGGGAGGGAGGACGAATGAGCAGTTCTTC	CASSLIAGGRTNEQFF
TRBD2	TRBV4-2	few	TRBJ2-5	TGTGCCAGCAGCGCCCGACTAGCGGGAGTTGCAGAGACCCAGTACTTC	CASSARLAGVAETQYF
.	TRBV7-2	.	TRBJ1-2	TGTGCCAGCAGCTCAGGACGGGGGGTCGTGGGCTACACCTTC	CASSSGRGVVGYTF
.	TRBV19	.	TRBJ2-1	TGTGCCAGTAGCCAGACAATTCTCGGGGATGAGCAGTTCTTC	CASSQTILGDEQFF
TRBD1	TRBV5-5	.	TRBJ2-2	TGTGCCAGCAGCGTGACAGGGGGTGTCACCGGGGAGCTGTTTTTT	CASSVTGGVTGELFF